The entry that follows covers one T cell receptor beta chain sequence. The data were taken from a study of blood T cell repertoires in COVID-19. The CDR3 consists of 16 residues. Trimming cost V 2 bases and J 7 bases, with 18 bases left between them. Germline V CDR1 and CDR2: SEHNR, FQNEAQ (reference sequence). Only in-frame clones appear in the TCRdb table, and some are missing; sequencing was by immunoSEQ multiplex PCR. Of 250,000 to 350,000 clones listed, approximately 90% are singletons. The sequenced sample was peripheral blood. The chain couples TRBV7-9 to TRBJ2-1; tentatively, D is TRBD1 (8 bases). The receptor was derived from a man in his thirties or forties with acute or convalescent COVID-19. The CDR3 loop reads CASSLLNRGRGNEQFF. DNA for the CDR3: TGTGCCAGCAGCTTACTTAACAGGGGGAGGGGAAATGAGCAGTTCTTC.